The 11 T cell receptor beta chains given below trace back to one sample, sequenced in a study of beta chain features in type 1 diabetes. Expressed TCRB transcripts were sequenced because the isolated RNA had all been reverse transcribed beforehand. The repertoire was sequenced with immunoSEQ multiplex PCR; TCRdb's copy has only in-frame clones and lacks some. In the table there are a few hundred thousand clones, around 26% of which are singletons. The specimen was central memory CD4+ T cells from blood. The receptors here all came from a man aged 30 to 39 in good health.

The rearrangement joins TRBV29-1 to TRBJ2-7; a weak D match, TRBD1 (6 bases). Looked up from germline, CDR1 is SQVTM and CDR2 is ANQGSEA. V was trimmed by 7 bases and J by 5 bases, leaving 18 bases between them. The CDR3 covers 13 residues. CDR3 sequence reads: CSAGITGNHEQYF. For the CDR3, the DNA is TGCAGCGCTGGCATTACAGGGAACCACGAGCAGTACTTC.

The V and J genes are TRBV4-1 and TRBJ2-3; a possible D gene is TRBD1 (5 bases). This CDR3 region has 17 residues. The V and J ends lost 1 base and 4 bases respectively, with 18 bases between them. CDR1 is MGHRA, CDR2 YSYEKL, per germline. The CDR3 region is CASSQGVARVGSDTQYF. CDR3 nucleotides: TGCGCCAGCAGCCAAGGGGTCGCCAGGGTAGGTTCAGATACGCAGTATTTT.

This clone was observed a few times. This sample also contains other DNA sequences that code for the same CDR3. V gene TRBV9 combines with J gene TRBJ2-1; 7 bases are shared with TRBD1. Germline loops: CDR1 SGDLS, CDR2 YYNGEE. The junction had 3 bases not matched to a gene; V was cut back by 0 bases and J by 3 bases. The CDR3 is 15 residues long. The CDR3 spells CASSVASGGYNEQFF. The CDR3 DNA reads TGTGCCAGCAGCGTAGCTTCAGGGGGCTACAATGAGCAGTTCTTC.

This rearrangement joins TRBV7-6 to TRBJ1-3, with 7 bases identical to TRBD1. The CDR3 consists of 16 residues. The V gene's germline CDR1 is SGHVS and CDR2 FNYEAQ. With V trimmed by 1 base and J by 3 bases, 6 bases remained unmatched. CDR3 DNA: TGTGCCAGCAGCTTAGAGACAGGGTTCAGTGGAAACACCATATATTTT. Residues: CASSLETGFSGNTIYF.

This clone was counted only a few times. The CDR3 sequence: CASSLSPRDTQYF. The CDR3 nucleotides are TGTGCCAGCAGCTTAAGCCCACGAGATACGCAGTATTTT. The chain combines TRBV11-2 with TRBJ2-3; D unclear. Looked up from germline, CDR1 is SGHAT and CDR2 is FQNNGV. The CDR3 has 13 amino acids. Trimming took off 2 bases at V and 5 bases at J, with 8 bases between the two ends.

This chain connects TRBV7-9 to TRBJ2-2, with TRBD1 matching over 7 bases. V lost 4 bases, J lost 0 bases, and 2 bases stayed unmatched. Germline V gene data show CDR1 as SEHNR and CDR2 as FQNEAQ (reference sequence). This CDR3 comprises 15 residues. The CDR3 DNA follows: TGTGCCAGCAGCTCCGGACAGGCGAACACCGGGGAGCTGTTTTTT. This gives the protein CASSSGQANTGELFF.

The chain is built from TRBV20-1 and TRBJ2-7; 7 bases line up with TRBD2. The V segment lost 5 bases and the J segment 4 bases; nucleotides outside the gene matches: 2. The CDR3 runs 11 residues. The V gene's germline CDR1 is DFQATT and CDR2 SNEGSKA (reference sequence). The CDR3 sequence is CSARGVYEQYF. Here the CDR3 DNA reads TGCAGTGCTCGGGGGGTTTACGAGCAGTACTTC.

The chain links TRBV18 to TRBJ2-6; D call uncertain. The CDR3 extends over 17 amino acids. The V end lost 3 bases, the J end lost 0 bases, and 12 bases lay between the germline ends. Germline V gene lookup returns CDR1 KGHSH and CDR2 LQKENI. The CDR3 loop reads CASSPDRGGSGANVLTF. CDR3 bases: TGTGCCAGCTCACCGGACCGAGGTGGCTCTGGGGCCAACGTCCTGACTTTC.

This chain connects TRBV10-3 to TRBJ2-2; no clear D gene. Germline V gene lookup returns CDR1 ENHRY and CDR2 SYGVKD. The CDR3 loop spans 14 amino acids. V lost 9 bases and J 3 bases, leaving 14 bases between the germline ends. The chain's CDR3 is CAITRSKDTGELFF. The CDR3 region has the DNA TGTGCCATAACCCGAAGTAAGGACACCGGGGAGCTGTTTTTT.

The chain carries TRBV29-1 and TRBJ2-1; D gene ambiguous. Germline V gene sequence: CDR1 SQVTM, CDR2 ANQGSEA. This CDR3 region has 11 residues. The V and J ends lost 7 bases and 8 bases respectively, with 12 bases between them. The CDR3 region is CSGGRSYEQFF. CDR3 nucleotides: TGCAGCGGCGGTCGTAGCTATGAGCAGTTCTTC.

This clone was seen a handful of times. The rearrangement joins TRBV30 to TRBJ1-2; D perhaps matches TRBD1 (5 bases). V was clipped by 3 bases and J by 6 bases, with 14 bases between them. Per germline, CDR1 GTSNPN and CDR2 SVGIG (reference sequence). The CDR3 spans 13 residues. CDR3 sequence (DNA): TGTGCCTGGAGCAAAGGGACCATGGATGGCTACACCTTC. Encoded protein: CAWSKGTMDGYTF.